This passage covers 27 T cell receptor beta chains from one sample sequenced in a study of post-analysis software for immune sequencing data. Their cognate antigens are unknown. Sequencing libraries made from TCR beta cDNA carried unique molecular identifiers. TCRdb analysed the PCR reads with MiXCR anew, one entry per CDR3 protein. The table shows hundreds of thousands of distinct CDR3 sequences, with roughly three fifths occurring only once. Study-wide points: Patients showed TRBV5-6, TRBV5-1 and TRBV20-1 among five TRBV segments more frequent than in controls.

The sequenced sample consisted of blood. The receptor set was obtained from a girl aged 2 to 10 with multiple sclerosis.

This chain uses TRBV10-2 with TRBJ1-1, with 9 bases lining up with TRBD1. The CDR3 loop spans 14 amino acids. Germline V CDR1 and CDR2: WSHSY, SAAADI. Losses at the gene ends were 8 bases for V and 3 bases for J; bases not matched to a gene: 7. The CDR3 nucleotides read TGCGCCAGCGGCCGACAGGGGGGTGACACTGAAGCTTTCTTT. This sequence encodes CASGRQGGDTEAFF.

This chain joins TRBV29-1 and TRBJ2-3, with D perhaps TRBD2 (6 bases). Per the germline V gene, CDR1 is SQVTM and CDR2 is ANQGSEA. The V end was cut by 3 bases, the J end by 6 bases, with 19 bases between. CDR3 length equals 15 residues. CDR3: CSVDSIVRAGDTQYF. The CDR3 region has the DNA TGCAGCGTTGATTCGATTGTTAGGGCGGGGGATACGCAGTATTTT.

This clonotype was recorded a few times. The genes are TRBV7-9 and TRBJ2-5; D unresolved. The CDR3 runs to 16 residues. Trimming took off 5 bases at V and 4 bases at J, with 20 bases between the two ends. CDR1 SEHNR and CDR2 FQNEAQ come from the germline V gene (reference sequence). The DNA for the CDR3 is TGTGCCAGCAGCACCCAAGGACGCAAAGTTCGAGAGACCCAGTACTTC. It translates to CASSTQGRKVRETQYF.

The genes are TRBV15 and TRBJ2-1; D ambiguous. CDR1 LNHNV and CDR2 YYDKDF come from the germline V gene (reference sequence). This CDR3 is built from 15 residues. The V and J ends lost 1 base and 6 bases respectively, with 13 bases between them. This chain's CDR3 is CATSRAVNPGNEQFF. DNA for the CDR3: TGTGCCACCAGCAGAGCGGTCAACCCGGGCAATGAGCAGTTCTTC.

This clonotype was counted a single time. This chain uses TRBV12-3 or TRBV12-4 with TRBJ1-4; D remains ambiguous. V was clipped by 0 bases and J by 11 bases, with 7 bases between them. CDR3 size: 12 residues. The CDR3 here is CASSLALGKLFF. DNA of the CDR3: TGTGCCAGCAGTTTAGCGCTGGGCAAACTGTTTTTT.

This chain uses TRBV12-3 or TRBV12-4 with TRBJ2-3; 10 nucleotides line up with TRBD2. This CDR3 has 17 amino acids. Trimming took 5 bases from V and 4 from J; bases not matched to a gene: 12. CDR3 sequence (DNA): TGTGCCAGCAGTCACCACTCTAGCGGGGGTGGAGCAGATACGCAGTATTTT. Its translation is CASSHHSSGGGADTQYF.

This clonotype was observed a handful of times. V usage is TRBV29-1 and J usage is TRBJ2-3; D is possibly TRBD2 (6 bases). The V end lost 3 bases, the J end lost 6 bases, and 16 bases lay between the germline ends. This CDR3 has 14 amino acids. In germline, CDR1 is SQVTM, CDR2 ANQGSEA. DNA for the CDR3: TGCAGCGTTGAGTATCGGGGGATTGGGGATACGCAGTATTTT. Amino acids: CSVEYRGIGDTQYF.

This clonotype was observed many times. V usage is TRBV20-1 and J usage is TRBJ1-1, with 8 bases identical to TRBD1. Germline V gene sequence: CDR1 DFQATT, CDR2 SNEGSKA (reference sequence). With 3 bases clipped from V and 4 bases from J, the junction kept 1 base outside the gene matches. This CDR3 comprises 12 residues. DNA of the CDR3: TGCAGTGCTAGCAGGGGGCCCACTGAAGCTTTCTTT. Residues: CSASRGPTEAFF.

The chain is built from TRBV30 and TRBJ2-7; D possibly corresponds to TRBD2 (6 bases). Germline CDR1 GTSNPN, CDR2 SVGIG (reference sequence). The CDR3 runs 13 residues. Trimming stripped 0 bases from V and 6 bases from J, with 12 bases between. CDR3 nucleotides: TGTGCCTGGAGTGTACATCCCGGGGGCGAGCAGTACTTC. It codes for CAWSVHPGGEQYF.

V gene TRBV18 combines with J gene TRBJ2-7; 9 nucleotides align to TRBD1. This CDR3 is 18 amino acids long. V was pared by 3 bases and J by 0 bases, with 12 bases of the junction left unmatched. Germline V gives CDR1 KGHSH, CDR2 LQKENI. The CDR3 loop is CASSPTGGERDGSYEQYF. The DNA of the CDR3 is TGTGCCAGCTCACCGACAGGGGGGGAGCGGGATGGCTCCTACGAGCAGTACTTC.

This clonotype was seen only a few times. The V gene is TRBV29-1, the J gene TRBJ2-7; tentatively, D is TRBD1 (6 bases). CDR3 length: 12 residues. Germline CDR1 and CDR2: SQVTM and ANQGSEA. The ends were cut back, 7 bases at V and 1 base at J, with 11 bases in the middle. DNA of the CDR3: TGCAGCGCGACAGGACCGTCCTACGAGCAGTACTTC. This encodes CSATGPSYEQYF.

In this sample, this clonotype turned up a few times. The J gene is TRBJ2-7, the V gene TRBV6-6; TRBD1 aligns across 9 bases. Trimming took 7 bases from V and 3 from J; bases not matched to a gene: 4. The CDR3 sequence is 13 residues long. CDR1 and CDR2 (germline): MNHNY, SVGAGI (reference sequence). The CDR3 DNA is TGTGCCAGCACCGGGACAGGGCACTACGAGCAGTACTTC. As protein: CASTGTGHYEQYF.

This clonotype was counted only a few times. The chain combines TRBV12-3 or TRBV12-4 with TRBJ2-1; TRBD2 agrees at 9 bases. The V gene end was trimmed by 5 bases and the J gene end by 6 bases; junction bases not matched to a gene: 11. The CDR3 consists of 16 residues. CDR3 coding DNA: TGTGCCAGCAGTCGGTTAGCGGGGGAAACTAGCAATGAGCAGTTCTTC. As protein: CASSRLAGETSNEQFF.

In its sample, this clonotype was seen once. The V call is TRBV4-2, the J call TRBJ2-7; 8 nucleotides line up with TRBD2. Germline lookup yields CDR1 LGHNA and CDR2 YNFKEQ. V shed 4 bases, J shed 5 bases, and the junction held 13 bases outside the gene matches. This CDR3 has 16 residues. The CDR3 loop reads CASSRLSQAGVDEQYF. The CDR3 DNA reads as TGTGCCAGCAGCCGATTGTCGCAAGCGGGAGTGGACGAGCAGTACTTC.

CDR3 sequence reads: CASSLRRPISATEQYF. CDR3 DNA: TGTGCCAGCAGCTTAAGGCGTCCGATATCCGCCACCGAGCAGTACTTC. This rearrangement joins TRBV7-2 to TRBJ2-7, with unresolved D. V was shortened by 2 bases and J by 6 bases, with 20 bases between the two germline ends. The CDR3 consists of 16 residues. CDR1 and CDR2 (germline): SGHTA, FQGNSA.

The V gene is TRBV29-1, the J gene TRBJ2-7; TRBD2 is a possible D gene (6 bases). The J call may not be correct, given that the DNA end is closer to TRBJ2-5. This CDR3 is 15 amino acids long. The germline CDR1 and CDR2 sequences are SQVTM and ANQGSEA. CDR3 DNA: TGCAGCGTTGCCCCCGGGCGGGGCCTTAAGGAGACCCAGTACTTC. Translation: CSVAPGRGLKETQYF.

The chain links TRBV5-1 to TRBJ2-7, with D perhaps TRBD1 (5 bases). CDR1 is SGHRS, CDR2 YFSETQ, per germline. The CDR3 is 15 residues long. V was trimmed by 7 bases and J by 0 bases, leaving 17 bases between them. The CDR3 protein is CASGTQQGTSYEQYF. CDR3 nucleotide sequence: TGCGCCAGCGGCACCCAGCAGGGCACCTCCTACGAGCAGTACTTC.

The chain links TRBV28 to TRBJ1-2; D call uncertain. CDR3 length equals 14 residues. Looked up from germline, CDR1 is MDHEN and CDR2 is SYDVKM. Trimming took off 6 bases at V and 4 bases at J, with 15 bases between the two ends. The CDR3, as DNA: TGTGCCAGCAGGGGTTTCCCTGGGAGCTATGGCTACACCTTC. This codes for CASRGFPGSYGYTF.

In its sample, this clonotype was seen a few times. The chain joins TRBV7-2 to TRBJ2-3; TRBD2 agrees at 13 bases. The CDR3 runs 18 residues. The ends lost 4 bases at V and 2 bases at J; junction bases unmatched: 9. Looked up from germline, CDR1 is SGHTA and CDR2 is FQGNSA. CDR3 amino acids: CASSSVGLAGELTDTQYF. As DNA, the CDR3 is TGTGCCAGCAGCTCCGTAGGACTAGCGGGGGAACTCACAGATACGCAGTATTTT. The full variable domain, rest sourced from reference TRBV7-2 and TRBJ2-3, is GAGVSQSPSNKVTEKGKDVELRCDPISGHTALYWYRQSLGQGLEFLIYFQGNSAPDKSGLPSDRFSAERTGGSVSTLTIQRTQQEDSAVYLCASSSVGLAGELTDTQYFGPGTRLTVL.

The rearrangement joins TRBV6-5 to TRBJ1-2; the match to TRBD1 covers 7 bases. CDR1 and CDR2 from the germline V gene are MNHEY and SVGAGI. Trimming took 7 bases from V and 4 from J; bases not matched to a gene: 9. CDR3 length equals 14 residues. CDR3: CASTSRGSAYGYTF. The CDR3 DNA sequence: TGTGCCAGCACCTCCAGGGGGTCGGCCTATGGCTACACCTTC.

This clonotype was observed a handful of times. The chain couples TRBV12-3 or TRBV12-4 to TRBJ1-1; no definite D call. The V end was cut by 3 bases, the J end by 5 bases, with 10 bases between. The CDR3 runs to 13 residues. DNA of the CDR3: TGTGCCAGCAGTTTGGCAGGAATGACTGAAGCTTTCTTT. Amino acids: CASSLAGMTEAFF.

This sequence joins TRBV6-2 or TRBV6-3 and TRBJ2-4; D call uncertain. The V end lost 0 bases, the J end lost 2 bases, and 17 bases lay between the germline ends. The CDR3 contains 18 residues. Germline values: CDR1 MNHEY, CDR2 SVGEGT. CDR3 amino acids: CASSYSIRAGETKNIQYF. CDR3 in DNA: TGTGCCAGCAGTTACTCGATCCGGGCCGGCGAAACCAAAAACATTCAGTACTTC.

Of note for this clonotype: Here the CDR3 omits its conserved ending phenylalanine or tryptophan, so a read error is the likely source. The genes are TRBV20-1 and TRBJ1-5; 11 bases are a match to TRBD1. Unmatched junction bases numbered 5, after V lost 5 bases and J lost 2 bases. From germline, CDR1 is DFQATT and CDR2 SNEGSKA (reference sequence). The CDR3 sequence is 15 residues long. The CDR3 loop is CSAEDRGHGNQPQHV. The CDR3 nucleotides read TGCAGTGCTGAGGACAGGGGGCATGGCAATCAGCCCCAGCATGTT.

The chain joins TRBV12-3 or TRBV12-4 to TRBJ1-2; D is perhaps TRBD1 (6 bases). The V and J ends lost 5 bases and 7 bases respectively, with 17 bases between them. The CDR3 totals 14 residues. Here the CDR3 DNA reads TGTGCCAGCAGTCCGAGGGGGGCGTACGGTGGCTACACCTTC. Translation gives CASSPRGAYGGYTF.

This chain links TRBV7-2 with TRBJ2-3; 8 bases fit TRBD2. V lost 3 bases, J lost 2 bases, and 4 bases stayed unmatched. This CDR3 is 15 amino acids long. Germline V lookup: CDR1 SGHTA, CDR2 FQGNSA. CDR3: CASSFSSGPTDTQYF. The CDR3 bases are TGTGCCAGCAGCTTCTCTAGCGGGCCCACAGATACGCAGTATTTT. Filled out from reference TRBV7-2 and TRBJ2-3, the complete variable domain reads GAGVSQSPSNKVTEKGKDVELRCDPISGHTALYWYRQSLGQGLEFLIYFQGNSAPDKSGLPSDRFSAERTGGSVSTLTIQRTQQEDSAVYLCASSFSSGPTDTQYFGPGTRLTVL.

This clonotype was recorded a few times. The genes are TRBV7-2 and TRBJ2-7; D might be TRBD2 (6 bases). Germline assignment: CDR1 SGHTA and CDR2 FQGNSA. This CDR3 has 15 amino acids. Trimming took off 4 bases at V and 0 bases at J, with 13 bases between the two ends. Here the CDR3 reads CASSYLLGGSYEQYF. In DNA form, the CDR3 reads TGTGCCAGCAGCTACCTCTTGGGGGGCTCCTACGAGCAGTACTTC.

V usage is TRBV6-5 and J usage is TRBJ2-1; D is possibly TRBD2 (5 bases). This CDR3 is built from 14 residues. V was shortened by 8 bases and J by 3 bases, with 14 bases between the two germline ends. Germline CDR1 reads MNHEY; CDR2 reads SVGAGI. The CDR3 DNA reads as TGTGCCAGCGCCTCCGGAGGTGGCTACAATGAGCAGTTCTTC. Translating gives CASASGGGYNEQFF.